The 17 T cell receptor beta chains presented below share a single source sample, sequenced in a study of T cell changes during pregnancy in multiple sclerosis. TCRdb keeps only in-frame clones here, not all; method: immunoSEQ multiplex PCR. The data hold 75,000 to 80,000 clones, with about 93% observed a single time. This sample comprised peripheral blood, obtained in the second trimester of pregnancy. The origin of the receptors is a female donor in good health, enrolled as a control in a pregnancy study.

The CDR3 sequence is CAGRFSETQYF. The CDR3, as DNA: TGTGCCGGTCGGTTTTCTGAGACCCAGTACTTC. This chain connects TRBV5-8 to TRBJ2-5, with D unresolved. Per the germline V gene, CDR1 is SGHTS and CDR2 is YDEGEE. V lost 10 bases, J lost 5 bases, and 12 bases lay in between. This CDR3 has 11 residues.

V and J are TRBV5-1 and TRBJ1-2; tentative D call: TRBD1 (6 bases). The CDR3 extends over 15 amino acids. Trimming took off 0 bases at V and 4 bases at J, with 13 bases between the two ends. Germline loops: CDR1 SGHRS, CDR2 YFSETQ. CDR3 in DNA: TGCGCCAGCAGCTTGGACGGGGGGCGCGCCTATGGCTACACCTTC. It is translated as CASSLDGGRAYGYTF.

The chain is built from TRBV4-1 and TRBJ1-5; D is perhaps TRBD1 (5 bases). The CDR3 covers 15 residues. Trimming removed 3 bases from V and 2 bases from J, with 11 bases in between. The germline V gene has CDR1 MGHRA and CDR2 YSYEKL. The CDR3 DNA reads TGCGCCAGCAGCCAGGGGGGGTATGGCAATCAGCCCCAGCATTTT. This gives the protein CASSQGGYGNQPQHF.

The chain links TRBV6-1 to TRBJ2-3; D is unresolved. CDR1 MNHNS and CDR2 SASEGT come from the germline V gene. V lost 1 base to trimming and J lost 9 bases, with 8 bases between them. The CDR3 runs 12 residues. For the CDR3, the DNA is TGTGCCAGCAGTGAAGGGGCCCCCACGCAGTATTTT. It encodes CASSEGAPTQYF.

V is TRBV13 and J is TRBJ2-2; D unresolved. Germline V gives CDR1 PRHDT, CDR2 FYEKMQ (reference sequence). The CDR3 is 12 residues long. Deletions cut 5 bases from V and 5 bases from J, with 6 bases between. CDR3 sequence (DNA): TGTGCCAGCAGCCCCCGTACCGGGGAGCTGTTTTTT. It is translated as CASSPRTGELFF.

The chain links TRBV5-4 to TRBJ2-5; perhaps TRBD2 as D (6 bases). Trimming took off 0 bases at V and 4 bases at J, with 13 bases between the two ends. Germline V gives CDR1 SGHNT, CDR2 YYREEE (reference sequence). The CDR3 totals 15 residues. The CDR3 nucleotides read TGTGCCAGCAGCTTGGACGGCGGGACGACAGAGACCCAGTACTTC. Translated, it gives CASSLDGGTTETQYF.

The CDR3 sequence: CASRQTDTGYTF. CDR3 DNA: TGTGCCAGCAGACAAACAGATACTGGCTACACCTTC. The genes are TRBV25-1 and TRBJ1-2, with D unresolved. Per the germline V gene, CDR1 is MGHDK and CDR2 is SYGVNS. V lost 6 bases and J 7 bases, leaving 12 bases between the germline ends. There are 12 residues in the CDR3.

The rearrangement joins TRBV7-2 to TRBJ2-5, with D uncertain. The CDR3 is 13 residues long. V lost 0 bases to trimming and J lost 4 bases, with 6 bases between them. CDR1 and CDR2 (germline): SGHTA, FQGNSA. In DNA form, the CDR3 reads TGTGCCAGCAGCTTAGCGAGGAGAGAGACCCAGTACTTC. Translating it yields CASSLARRETQYF.

The V and J genes are TRBV4-3 and TRBJ1-1; 11 nucleotides line up with TRBD1. From germline, CDR1 is LGHNA and CDR2 YSLEER. The length of the CDR3 is 18 residues. V lost 0 bases, J lost 5 bases, and 11 bases stayed unmatched. The CDR3 reads CASSQELGRDRGRTEAFF. For the CDR3, the DNA is TGCGCCAGCAGCCAAGAATTGGGCCGGGACAGGGGGAGAACTGAAGCTTTCTTT.

This rearrangement joins TRBV7-9 to TRBJ1-6; the match to TRBD1 covers 7 bases. This CDR3 comprises 16 residues. V dropped 3 bases and J dropped 5; count of bases not matched to a gene: 7. Germline loops: CDR1 SEHNR, CDR2 FQNEAQ (reference sequence). In nucleotides, the CDR3 is TGTGCCAGCAGCTTTCGGACAGGCACAAATAATTCACCCCTCCACTTT. It translates to CASSFRTGTNNSPLHF.

The V and J genes are TRBV28 and TRBJ1-5; D gene unclear. The V gene lost 3 bases and the J gene lost 3 bases, with 12 bases spanning the gap. The CDR3 totals 15 residues. CDR1 is MDHEN and CDR2 is SYDVKM in the germline V gene. The chain's CDR3 is CASSLSNPNNQPQHF. The DNA for the CDR3 is TGTGCCAGCAGTTTGAGTAACCCCAACAATCAGCCCCAGCATTTT.

V gene TRBV7-9 combines with J gene TRBJ1-3, with TRBD1 identical over 9 bases. Losses at the gene ends were 3 bases for V and 7 bases for J; bases not matched to a gene: 4. CDR1 and CDR2 from the germline V gene are SEHNR and FQNEAQ (reference sequence). This CDR3 is built from 14 residues. This chain's CDR3 is CASSLGQGPNTIYF. The CDR3 DNA follows: TGTGCCAGCAGCTTGGGACAGGGTCCGAACACCATATATTTT.

This chain connects TRBV6-6 to TRBJ1-1; 10 nucleotides line up with TRBD1. The CDR3 runs 13 residues. The V and J ends lost 7 bases and 11 bases, in that order; junction bases with no gene match: 10. Germline V gives CDR1 MNHNY, CDR2 SVGAGI (reference sequence). The CDR3 reads CASTRGDRGKAFF. CDR3 sequence (DNA): TGTGCCAGCACTAGGGGGGACAGGGGTAAGGCTTTCTTT.

The chain employs TRBV5-8 and TRBJ2-5; D uncertain. V was shortened by 0 bases and J by 0 bases, with 9 bases between the two germline ends. Per germline, CDR1 SGHTS and CDR2 YDEGEE. The CDR3 loop spans 15 amino acids. CDR3 nucleotide sequence: TGTGCCAGCAGCTTGGTAATATATTACCAAGAGACCCAGTACTTC. As protein: CASSLVIYYQETQYF.

This chain connects TRBV5-1 to TRBJ2-1, with a weak D call TRBD2 (5 bases). The CDR3 covers 16 residues. Germline V gene lookup returns CDR1 SGHRS and CDR2 YFSETQ. Trimming cost V 0 bases and J 1 base, with 11 bases left between them. The DNA of the CDR3 is TGCGCCAGCAGCTTGGCCGGCGGACTTTCCTACAATGAGCAGTTCTTC. It codes for CASSLAGGLSYNEQFF.

The CDR3: CASSQVGLASATDTQYF. In DNA, the CDR3 is TGCGCCAGCAGCCAAGTGGGACTTGCTAGCGCAACAGATACGCAGTATTTT. The rearrangement uses TRBV4-1 and TRBJ2-3; a possible D gene is TRBD2 (6 bases). This CDR3 spans 17 amino acids. The V gene's germline CDR1 is MGHRA and CDR2 YSYEKL. Trimming cost V 1 base and J 3 bases, with 17 bases left between them.

This chain's CDR3 is CASSRQGTDTQYF. The DNA of the CDR3 is TGTGCCAGCAGTCGGCAGGGCACAGATACGCAGTATTTT. The chain couples TRBV7-2 to TRBJ2-3; D is unclear. The ends were cut back, 6 bases at V and 1 base at J, with 8 bases in the middle. This CDR3 contains 13 residues. In germline, CDR1 is SGHTA, CDR2 FQGNSA.